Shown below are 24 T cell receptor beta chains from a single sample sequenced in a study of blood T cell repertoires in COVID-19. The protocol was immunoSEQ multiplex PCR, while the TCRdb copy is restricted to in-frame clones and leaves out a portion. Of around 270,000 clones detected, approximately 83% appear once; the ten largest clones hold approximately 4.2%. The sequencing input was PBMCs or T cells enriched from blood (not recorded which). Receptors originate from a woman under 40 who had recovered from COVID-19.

The CDR3 DNA reads TGTGCCAGCAGCTTTTGGACAGGGCTTTCCTATGGCTACACCTTC. Its translation is CASSFWTGLSYGYTF. The rearrangement joins TRBV7-9 to TRBJ1-2, with 8 bases aligning to TRBD1. CDR3 length equals 15 residues. Unmatched junction bases numbered 7, after V lost 3 bases and J lost 4 bases. Germline loops: CDR1 SEHNR, CDR2 FQNEAQ (reference sequence).

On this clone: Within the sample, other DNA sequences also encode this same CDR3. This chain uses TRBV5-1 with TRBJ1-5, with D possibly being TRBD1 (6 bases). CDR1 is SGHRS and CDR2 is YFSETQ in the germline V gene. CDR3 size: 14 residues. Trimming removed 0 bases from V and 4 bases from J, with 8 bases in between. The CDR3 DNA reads TGCGCCAGCAGCTTGGAAGGGGGAAATCAGCCCCAGCATTTT. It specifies CASSLEGGNQPQHF.

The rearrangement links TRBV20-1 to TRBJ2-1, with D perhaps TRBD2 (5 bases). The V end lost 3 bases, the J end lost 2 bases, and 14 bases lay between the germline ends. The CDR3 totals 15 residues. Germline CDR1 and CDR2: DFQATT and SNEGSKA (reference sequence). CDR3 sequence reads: CSASLGLSAYNEQFF. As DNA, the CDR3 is TGCAGTGCTAGTCTCGGACTGTCCGCCTACAATGAGCAGTTCTTC.

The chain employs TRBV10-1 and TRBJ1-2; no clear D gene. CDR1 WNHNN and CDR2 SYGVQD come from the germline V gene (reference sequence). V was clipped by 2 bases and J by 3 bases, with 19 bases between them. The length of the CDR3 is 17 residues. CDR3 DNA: TGCGCCAGCAGTGAGAGCTCACTTGCGGATACTGACTATGGCTACACCTTC. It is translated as CASSESSLADTDYGYTF.

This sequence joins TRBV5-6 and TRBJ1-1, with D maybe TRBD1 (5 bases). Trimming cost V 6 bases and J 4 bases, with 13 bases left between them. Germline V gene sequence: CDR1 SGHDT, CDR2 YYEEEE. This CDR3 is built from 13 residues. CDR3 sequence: CASNLGGGTEAFF. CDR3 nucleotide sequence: TGTGCCAGCAACCTGGGGGGGGGCACTGAAGCTTTCTTT.

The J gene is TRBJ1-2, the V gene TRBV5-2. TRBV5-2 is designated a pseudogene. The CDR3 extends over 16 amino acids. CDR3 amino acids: CASNGEESTKDLGYTF. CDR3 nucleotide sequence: TGTGCCAGCAACGGAGAAGAGAGTACGAAAGACCTTGGCTACACCTTC.

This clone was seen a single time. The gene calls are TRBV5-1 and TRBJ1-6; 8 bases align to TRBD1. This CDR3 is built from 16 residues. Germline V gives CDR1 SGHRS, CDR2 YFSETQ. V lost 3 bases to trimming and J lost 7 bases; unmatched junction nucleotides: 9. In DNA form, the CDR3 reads TGCGCCAGCAGCTCACACGGACAGGGCGAGAATTCACCCCTCCACTTT. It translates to CASSSHGQGENSPLHF.

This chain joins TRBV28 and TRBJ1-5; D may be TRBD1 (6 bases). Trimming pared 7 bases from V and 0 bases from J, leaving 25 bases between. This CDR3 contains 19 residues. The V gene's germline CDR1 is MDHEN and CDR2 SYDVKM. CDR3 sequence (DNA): TGTGCCAGCATCTCCGCCAAGGCCCGGACAGTTTATAGCAATCAGCCCCAGCATTTT. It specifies CASISAKARTVYSNQPQHF.

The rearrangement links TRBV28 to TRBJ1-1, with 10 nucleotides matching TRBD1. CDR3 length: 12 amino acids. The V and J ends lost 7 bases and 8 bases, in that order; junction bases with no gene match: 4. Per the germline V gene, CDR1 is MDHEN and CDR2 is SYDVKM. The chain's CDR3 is CASTRQGAEAFF. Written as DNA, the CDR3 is TGTGCCAGCACTAGACAGGGGGCCGAAGCTTTCTTT. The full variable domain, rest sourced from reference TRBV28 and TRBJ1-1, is DVKVTQSSRYLVKRTGEKVFLECVQDMDHENMFWYRQDPGLGLRLIYFSYDVKMKEKGDIPEGYSVSREKKERFSLILESASTNQTSMYLCASTRQGAEAFFGQGTRLTVV.

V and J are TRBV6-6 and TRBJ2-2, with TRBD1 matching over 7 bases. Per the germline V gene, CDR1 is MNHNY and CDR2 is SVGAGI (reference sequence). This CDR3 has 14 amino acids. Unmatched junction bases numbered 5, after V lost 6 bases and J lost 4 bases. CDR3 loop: CASRIDRVTGELFF. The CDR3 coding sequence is TGTGCCAGCAGGATTGACAGGGTCACCGGGGAGCTGTTTTTT.

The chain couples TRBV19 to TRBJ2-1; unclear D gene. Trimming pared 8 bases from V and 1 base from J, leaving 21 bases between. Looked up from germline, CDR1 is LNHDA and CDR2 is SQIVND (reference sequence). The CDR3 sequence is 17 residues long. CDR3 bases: TGTGCCAGTGCCTCTACCACCCTAGGTAGGTCCTACAATGAGCAGTTCTTC. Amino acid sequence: CASASTTLGRSYNEQFF. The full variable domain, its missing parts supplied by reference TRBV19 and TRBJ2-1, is DGGITQSPKYLFRKEGQNVTLSCEQNLNHDAMYWYRQDPGQGLRLIYYSQIVNDFQKGDIAEGYSVSREKKESFPLTVTSAQKNPTAFYLCASASTTLGRSYNEQFFGPGTRLTVL.

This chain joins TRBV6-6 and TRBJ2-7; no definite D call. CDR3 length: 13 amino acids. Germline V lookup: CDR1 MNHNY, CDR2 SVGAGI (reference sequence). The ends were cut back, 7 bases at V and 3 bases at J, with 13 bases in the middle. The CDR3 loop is CASTNGVSYEQYF. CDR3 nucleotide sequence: TGTGCCAGCACCAACGGTGTAAGCTACGAGCAGTACTTC.

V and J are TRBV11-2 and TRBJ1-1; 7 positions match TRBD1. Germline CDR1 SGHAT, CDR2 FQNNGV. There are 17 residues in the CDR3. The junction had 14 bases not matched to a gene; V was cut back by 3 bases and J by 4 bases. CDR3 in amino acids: CASSLRGQTYLSTEAFF. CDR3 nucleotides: TGTGCCAGCAGCTTGCGGGGACAGACATATCTGAGCACTGAAGCTTTCTTT. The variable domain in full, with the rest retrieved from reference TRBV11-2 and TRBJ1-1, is EAGVAQSPRYKIIEKRQSVAFWCNPISGHATLYWYQQILGQGPKLLIQFQNNGVVDDSQLPKDRFSAERLKGVDSTLKIQPAKLEDSAVYLCASSLRGQTYLSTEAFFGQGTRLTVV.

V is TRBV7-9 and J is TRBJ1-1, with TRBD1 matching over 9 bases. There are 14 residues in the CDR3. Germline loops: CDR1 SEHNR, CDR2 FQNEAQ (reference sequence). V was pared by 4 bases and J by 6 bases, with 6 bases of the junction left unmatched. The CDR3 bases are TGTGCCAGCAGCTCGACCGGGGACAGGGCTGAAGCTTTCTTT. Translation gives CASSSTGDRAEAFF.

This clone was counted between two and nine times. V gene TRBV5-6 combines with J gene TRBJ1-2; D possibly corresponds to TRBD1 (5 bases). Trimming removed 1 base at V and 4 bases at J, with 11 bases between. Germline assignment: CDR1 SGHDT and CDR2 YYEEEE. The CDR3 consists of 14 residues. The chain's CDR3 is CASSLPGYFYGYTF. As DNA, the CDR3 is TGTGCCAGCAGCTTGCCAGGGTACTTCTATGGCTACACCTTC.

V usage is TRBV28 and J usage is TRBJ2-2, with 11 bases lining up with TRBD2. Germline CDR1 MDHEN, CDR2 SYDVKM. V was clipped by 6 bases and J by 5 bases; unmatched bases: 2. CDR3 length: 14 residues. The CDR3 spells CASRLAGETGELFF. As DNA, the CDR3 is TGTGCCAGCAGACTAGCGGGAGAAACCGGGGAGCTGTTTTTT.

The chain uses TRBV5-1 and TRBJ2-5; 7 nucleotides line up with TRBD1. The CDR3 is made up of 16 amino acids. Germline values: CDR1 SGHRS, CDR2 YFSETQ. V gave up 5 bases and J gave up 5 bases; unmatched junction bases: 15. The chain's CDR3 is CASRITPGGLAETQYF. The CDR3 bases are TGCGCCAGCAGGATCACACCAGGGGGTCTTGCGGAGACCCAGTACTTC.

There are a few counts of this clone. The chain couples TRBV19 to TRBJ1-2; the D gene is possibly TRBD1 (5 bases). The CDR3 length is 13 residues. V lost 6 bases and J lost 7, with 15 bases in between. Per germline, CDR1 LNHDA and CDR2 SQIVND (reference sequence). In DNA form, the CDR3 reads TGTGCCAGTAGCCTGACAGCTTTCCGTGGCTACACCTTC. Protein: CASSLTAFRGYTF.

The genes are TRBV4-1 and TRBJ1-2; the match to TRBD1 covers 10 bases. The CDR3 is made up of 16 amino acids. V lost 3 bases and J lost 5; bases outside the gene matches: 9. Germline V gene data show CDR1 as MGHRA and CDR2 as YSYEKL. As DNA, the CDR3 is TGCGCCAGCAGCCATGTCTTCCGGGACAGGGGTTATGGCTACACCTTC. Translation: CASSHVFRDRGYGYTF.

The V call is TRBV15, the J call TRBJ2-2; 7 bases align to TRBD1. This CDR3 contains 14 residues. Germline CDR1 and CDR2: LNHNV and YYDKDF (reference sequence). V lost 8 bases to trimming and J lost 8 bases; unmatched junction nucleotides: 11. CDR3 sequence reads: CATPGTVSGGELFF. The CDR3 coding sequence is TGTGCCACCCCGGGGACAGTCTCTGGTGGGGAGCTGTTTTTT.

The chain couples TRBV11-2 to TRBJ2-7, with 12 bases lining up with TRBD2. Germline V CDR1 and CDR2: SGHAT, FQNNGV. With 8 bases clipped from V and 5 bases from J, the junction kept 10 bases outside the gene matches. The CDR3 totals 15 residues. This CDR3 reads CASRRTTSGRNEQYF. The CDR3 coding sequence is TGTGCCAGCCGCCGGACGACTAGCGGGAGAAACGAGCAGTACTTC.

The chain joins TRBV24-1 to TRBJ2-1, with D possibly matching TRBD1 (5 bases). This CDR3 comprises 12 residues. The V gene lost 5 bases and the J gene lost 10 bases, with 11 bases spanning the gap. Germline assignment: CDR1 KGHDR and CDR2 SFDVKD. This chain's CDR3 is CATSVPPGEQFF. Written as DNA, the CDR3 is TGTGCCACCAGTGTTCCTCCAGGGGAGCAGTTCTTC.

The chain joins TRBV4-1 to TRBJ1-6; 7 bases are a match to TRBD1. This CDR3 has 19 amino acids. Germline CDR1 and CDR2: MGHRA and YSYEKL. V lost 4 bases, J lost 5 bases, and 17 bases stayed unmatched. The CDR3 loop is CASSLRPVTGTTNNSPLHF. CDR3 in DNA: TGCGCCAGCAGCCTCCGGCCTGTGACAGGGACGACTAATAATTCACCCCTCCACTTT.

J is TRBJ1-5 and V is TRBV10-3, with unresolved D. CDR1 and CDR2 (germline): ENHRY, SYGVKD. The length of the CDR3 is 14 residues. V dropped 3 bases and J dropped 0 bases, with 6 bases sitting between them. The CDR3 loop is CAISDTVSNQPQHF. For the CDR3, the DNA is TGTGCCATCAGTGATACGGTTAGCAATCAGCCCCAGCATTTT.